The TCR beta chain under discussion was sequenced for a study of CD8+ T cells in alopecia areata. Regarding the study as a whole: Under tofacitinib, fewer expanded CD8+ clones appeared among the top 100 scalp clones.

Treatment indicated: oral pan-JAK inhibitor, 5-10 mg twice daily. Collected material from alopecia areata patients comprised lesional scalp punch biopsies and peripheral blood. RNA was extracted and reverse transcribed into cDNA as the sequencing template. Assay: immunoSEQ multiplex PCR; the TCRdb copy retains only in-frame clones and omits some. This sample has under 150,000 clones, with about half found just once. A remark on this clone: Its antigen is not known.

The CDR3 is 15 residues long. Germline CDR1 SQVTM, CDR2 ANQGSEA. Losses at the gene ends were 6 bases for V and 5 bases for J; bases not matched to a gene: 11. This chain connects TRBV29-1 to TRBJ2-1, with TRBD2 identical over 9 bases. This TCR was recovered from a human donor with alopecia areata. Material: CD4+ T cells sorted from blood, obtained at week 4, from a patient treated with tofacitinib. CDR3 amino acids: CSVGTRLAVNNEQFF. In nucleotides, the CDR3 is TGCAGCGTCGGGACGAGACTAGCGGTGAACAATGAGCAGTTCTTC.